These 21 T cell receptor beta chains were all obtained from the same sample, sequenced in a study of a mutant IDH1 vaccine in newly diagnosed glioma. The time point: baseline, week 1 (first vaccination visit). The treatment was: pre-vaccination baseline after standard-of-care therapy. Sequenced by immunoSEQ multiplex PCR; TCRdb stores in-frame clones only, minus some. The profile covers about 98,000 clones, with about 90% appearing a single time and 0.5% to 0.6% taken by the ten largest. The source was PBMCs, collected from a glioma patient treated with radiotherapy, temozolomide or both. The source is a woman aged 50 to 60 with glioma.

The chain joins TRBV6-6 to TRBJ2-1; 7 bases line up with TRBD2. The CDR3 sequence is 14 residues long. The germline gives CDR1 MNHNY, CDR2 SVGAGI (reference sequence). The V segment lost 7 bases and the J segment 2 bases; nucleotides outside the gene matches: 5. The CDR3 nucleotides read TGTGCCAGCATGTGGCGGGAGCCCTACAATGAGCAGTTCTTC. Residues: CASMWREPYNEQFF.

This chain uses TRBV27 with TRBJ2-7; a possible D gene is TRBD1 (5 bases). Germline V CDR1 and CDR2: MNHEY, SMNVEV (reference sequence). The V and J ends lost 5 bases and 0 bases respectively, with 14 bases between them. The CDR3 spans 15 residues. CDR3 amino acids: CASSLYQDTSYEQYF. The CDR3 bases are TGTGCCAGCAGTCTATACCAGGACACCTCCTACGAGCAGTACTTC.

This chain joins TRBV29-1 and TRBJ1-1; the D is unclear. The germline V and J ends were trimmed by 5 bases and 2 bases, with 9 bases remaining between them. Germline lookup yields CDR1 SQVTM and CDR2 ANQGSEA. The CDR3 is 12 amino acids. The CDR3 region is CSVLQENTEAFF. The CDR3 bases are TGCAGCGTTCTTCAGGAAAACACTGAAGCTTTCTTT. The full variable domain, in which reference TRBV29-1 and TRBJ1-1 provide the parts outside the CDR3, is SAVISQKPSRDICQRGTSLTIQCQVDSQVTMMFWYRQQPGQSLTLIATANQGSEATYESGFVIDKFPISRPNLTFSTLTVSNMSPEDSSIYLCSVLQENTEAFFGQGTRLTVV.

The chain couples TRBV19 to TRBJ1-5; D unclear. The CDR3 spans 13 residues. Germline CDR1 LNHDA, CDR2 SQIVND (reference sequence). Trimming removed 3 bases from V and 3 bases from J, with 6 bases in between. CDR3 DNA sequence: TGTGCCAGTAGTATTAACACCAATCAGCCCCAGCATTTT. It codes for CASSINTNQPQHF.

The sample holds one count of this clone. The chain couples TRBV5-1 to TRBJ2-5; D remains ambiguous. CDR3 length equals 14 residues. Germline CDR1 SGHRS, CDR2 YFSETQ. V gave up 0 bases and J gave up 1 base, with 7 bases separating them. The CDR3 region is CASSLVSAQETQYF. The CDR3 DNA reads TGCGCCAGCAGCTTGGTCTCCGCCCAAGAGACCCAGTACTTC. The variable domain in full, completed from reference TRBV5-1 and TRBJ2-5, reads KAGVTQTPRYLIKTRGQQVTLSCSPISGHRSVSWYQQTPGQGLQFLFEYFSETQRNKGNFPGRFSGRQFSNSRSEMNVSTLELGDSALYLCASSLVSAQETQYFGPGTRLLVL.

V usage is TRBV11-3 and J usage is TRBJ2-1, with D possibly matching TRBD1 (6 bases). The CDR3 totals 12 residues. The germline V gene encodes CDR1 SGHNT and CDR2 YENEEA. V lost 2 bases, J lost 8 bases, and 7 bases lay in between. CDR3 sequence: CASSLQGHEQFF. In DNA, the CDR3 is TGTGCCAGCAGCTTACAGGGGCATGAGCAGTTCTTC.

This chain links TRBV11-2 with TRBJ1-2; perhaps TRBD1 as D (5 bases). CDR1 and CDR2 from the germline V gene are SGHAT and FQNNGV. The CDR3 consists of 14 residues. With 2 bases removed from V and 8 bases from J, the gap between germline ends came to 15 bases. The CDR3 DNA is TGTGCCAGCAGCTTAATGGGGCCCGAGGGGGGCTACACCTTC. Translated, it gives CASSLMGPEGGYTF.

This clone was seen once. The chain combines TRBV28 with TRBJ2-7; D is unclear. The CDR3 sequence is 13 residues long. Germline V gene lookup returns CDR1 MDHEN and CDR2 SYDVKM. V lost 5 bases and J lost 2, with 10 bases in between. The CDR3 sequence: CASSLSSAYEQYF. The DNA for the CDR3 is TGTGCCAGCAGTCTTAGTTCCGCCTACGAGCAGTACTTC.

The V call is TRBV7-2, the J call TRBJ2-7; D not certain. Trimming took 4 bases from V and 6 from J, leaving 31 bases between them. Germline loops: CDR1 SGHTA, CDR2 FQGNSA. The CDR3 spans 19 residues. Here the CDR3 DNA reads TGTGCCAGCAGCTCACCGCTCTTTGGTCCCAGGCTACGTACGGGCGAGCAGTACTTC. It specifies CASSSPLFGPRLRTGEQYF. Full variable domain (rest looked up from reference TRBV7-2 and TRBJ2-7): GAGVSQSPSNKVTEKGKDVELRCDPISGHTALYWYRQSLGQGLEFLIYFQGNSAPDKSGLPSDRFSAERTGGSVSTLTIQRTQQEDSAVYLCASSSPLFGPRLRTGEQYFGPGTRLTVT.

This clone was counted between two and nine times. The CDR3 loop is CASSNSGRPGEQYF. The CDR3 region has the DNA TGTGCCAGCAGCAATAGCGGGAGGCCGGGCGAGCAGTACTTC. The J gene is TRBJ2-7, the V gene TRBV7-9; 10 nucleotides align to TRBD2. Germline lookup yields CDR1 SEHNR and CDR2 FQNEAQ (reference sequence). With 5 bases clipped from V and 6 bases from J, the junction kept 7 bases outside the gene matches. The CDR3 runs to 14 residues.

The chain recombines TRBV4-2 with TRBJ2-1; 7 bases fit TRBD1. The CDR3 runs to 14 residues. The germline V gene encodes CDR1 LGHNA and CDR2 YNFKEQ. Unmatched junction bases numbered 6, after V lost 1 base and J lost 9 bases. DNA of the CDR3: TGTGCCAGCAGCCAAGGGACAGGAGGTGGTGAGCAGTTCTTC. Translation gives CASSQGTGGGEQFF.

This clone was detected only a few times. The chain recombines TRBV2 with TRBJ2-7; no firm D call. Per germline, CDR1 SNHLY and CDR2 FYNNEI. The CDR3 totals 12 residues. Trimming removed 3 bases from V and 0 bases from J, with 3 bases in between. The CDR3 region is CASSEFSYEQYF. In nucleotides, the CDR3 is TGTGCCAGCAGTGAGTTCTCCTACGAGCAGTACTTC.

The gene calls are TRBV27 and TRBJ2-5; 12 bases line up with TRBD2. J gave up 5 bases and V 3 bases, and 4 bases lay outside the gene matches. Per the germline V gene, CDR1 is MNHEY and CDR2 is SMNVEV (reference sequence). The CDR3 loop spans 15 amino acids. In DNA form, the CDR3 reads TGTGCCAGCAGTTTCGCTAGCGGGAGGGCGGAGACCCAGTACTTC. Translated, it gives CASSFASGRAETQYF.

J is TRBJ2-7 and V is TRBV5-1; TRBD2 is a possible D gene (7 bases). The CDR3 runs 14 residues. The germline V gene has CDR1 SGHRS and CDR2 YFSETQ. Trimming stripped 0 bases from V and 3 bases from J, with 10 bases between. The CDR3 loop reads CASSLGRGRYEQYF. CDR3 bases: TGCGCCAGCAGCTTGGGGCGGGGGCGCTACGAGCAGTACTTC.

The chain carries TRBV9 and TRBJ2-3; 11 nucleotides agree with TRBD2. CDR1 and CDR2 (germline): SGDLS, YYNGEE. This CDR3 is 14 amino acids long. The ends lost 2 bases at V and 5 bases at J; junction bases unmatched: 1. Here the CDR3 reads CASSVGLAEDTQYF. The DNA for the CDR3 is TGTGCCAGCAGCGTGGGACTAGCGGAAGATACGCAGTATTTT.

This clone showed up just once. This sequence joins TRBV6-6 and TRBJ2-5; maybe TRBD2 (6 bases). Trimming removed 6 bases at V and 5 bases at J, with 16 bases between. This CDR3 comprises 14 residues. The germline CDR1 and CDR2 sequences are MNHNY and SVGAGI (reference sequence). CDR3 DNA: TGTGCCAGCAGACCGGAGGGCCCCTGGGAGACCCAGTACTTC. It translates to CASRPEGPWETQYF.

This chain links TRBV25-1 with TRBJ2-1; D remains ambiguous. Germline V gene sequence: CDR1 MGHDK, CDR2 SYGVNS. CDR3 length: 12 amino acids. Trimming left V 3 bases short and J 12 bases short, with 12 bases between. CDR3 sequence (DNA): TGTGCCAGCAGTGATTTTTACGACCCGCAGTTCTTC. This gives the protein CASSDFYDPQFF.

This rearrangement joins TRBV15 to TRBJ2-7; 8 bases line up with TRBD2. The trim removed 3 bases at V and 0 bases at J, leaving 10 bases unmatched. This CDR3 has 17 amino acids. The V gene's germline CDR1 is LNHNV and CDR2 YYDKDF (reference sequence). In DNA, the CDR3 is TGTGCCACCAGCAGCGGCCCGACTAGCGTGATCTCCTACGAGCAGTACTTC. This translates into CATSSGPTSVISYEQYF.

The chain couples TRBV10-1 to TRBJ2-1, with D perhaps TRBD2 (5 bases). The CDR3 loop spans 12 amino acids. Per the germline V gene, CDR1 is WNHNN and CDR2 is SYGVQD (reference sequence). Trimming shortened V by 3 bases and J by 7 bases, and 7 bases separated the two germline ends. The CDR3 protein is CASSDGGNEQFF. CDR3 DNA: TGCGCCAGCAGTGATGGCGGGAATGAGCAGTTCTTC.

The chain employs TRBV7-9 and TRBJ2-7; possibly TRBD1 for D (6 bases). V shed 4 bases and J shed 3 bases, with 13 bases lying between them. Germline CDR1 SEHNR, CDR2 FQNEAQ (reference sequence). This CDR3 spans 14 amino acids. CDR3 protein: CASSSQGHLYEQYF. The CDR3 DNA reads TGTGCCAGCAGCTCACAGGGTCACCTCTACGAGCAGTACTTC.

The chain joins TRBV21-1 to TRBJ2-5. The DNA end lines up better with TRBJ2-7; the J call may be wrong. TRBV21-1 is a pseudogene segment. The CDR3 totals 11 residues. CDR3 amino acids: CASSKAYEQYF. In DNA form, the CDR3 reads TGTGCCAGCAGCAAGGCCTACGAGCAGTACTTC.